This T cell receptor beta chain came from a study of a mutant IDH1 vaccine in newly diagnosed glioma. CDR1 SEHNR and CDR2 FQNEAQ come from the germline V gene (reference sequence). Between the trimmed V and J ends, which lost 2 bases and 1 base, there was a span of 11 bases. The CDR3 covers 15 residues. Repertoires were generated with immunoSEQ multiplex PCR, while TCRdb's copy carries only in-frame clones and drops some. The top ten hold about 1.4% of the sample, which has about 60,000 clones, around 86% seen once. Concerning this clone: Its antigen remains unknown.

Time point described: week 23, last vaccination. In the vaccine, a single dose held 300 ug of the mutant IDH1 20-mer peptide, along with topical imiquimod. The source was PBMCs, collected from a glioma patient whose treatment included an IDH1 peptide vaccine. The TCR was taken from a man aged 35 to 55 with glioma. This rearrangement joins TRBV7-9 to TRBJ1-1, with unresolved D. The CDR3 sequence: CASSLQVRGNTEAFF. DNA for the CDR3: TGTGCCAGCAGCTTACAGGTTCGGGGGAACACTGAAGCTTTCTTT.